A selection of T cell receptor beta chains follows, all from one sample in a study of CD8 T cells in ankylosing spondylitis. TCRdb re-called the 5' RACE reads through MiXCR, storing one row per CDR3 protein. Among hundreds of thousands of distinct CDR3 sequences listed, 12% were seen once. The source material was blood, either unsorted or a sorted T cell fraction (not recorded which). All receptors come from a male donor with ankylosing spondylitis. Both conserved end residues are part of each CDR3. A D gene is named only where the DNA matches it firmly. The size entry is marked missing in some rows and otherwise reads once, few, many or a size class.

CDR3aa: CASSSWGGREAFF
CDR3nt: TGTGCCAGCAGCTCGTGGGGGGGCCGTGAAGCTTTCTTT
abundance: NA
d_gene: NA
v_gene: TRBV5-5
j_gene: TRBJ1-1

CDR3aa: CASSLDLYSGTQYF
CDR3nt: TGTGCCAGCAGCTTAGATCTCTATTCTGGTACGCAGTATTTT
abundance: many
d_gene: NA
v_gene: TRBV11-2
j_gene: TRBJ2-3

CDR3aa: CASSYRTQNTEAFF
CDR3nt: TGCGCCAGCAGTTACCGGACACAAAACACTGAAGCTTTCTTT
abundance: few
d_gene: NA
v_gene: TRBV5-1
j_gene: TRBJ1-1

CDR3aa: CSARDTGVADTQYF
CDR3nt: TGCAGTGCTAGAGATACGGGAGTCGCAGATACGCAGTATTTT
abundance: few
d_gene: NA
v_gene: TRBV20-1
j_gene: TRBJ2-3

CDR3aa: CASSVEGNSYEQYF
CDR3nt: TGTGCCAGCAGCGTCGAAGGGAACTCCTACGAGCAGTACTTC
abundance: NA
d_gene: NA
v_gene: TRBV21-1
j_gene: TRBJ2-7

CDR3aa: CSAQRSTDTQYF
CDR3nt: TGCAGTGCCCAGCGCAGCACAGATACGCAGTATTTT
abundance: many
d_gene: NA
v_gene: TRBV20-1
j_gene: TRBJ2-3

CDR3aa: CSVDGDYSYNEQFF
CDR3nt: TGCAGCGTTGATGGGGACTACTCCTACAATGAGCAGTTCTTC
abundance: many
d_gene: TRBD2
v_gene: TRBV29-1
j_gene: TRBJ2-1

CDR3aa: CASSHSFAGQGAYEQYF
CDR3nt: TGCGCCAGCAGCCACTCTTTTGCCGGACAGGGGGCCTACGAGCAGTACTTC
abundance: few
d_gene: TRBD1
v_gene: TRBV4-3
j_gene: TRBJ2-7

CDR3aa: CASSSQVNQPQHF
CDR3nt: TGTGCCAGCAGCTCACAGGTGAATCAGCCCCAGCATTTT
abundance: many
d_gene: NA
v_gene: TRBV7-2
j_gene: TRBJ1-5

CDR3aa: CASRVTVANEKLFF
CDR3nt: TGTGCCAGCAGGGTGACAGTTGCTAATGAAAAACTGTTTTTT
abundance: NA
d_gene: NA
v_gene: TRBV6-1
j_gene: TRBJ1-4

CDR3aa: CASSSIVRGETQYF
CDR3nt: TGTGCCAGCAGCTCAATCGTACGTGGGGAGACCCAGTACTTC
abundance: few
d_gene: NA
v_gene: TRBV7-2
j_gene: TRBJ2-5

CDR3aa: CASSLVPFAGSNQPQHF
CDR3nt: TGTGCCAGCAGTCTAGTCCCCTTCGCAGGTAGCAATCAGCCCCAGCATTTT
abundance: few
d_gene: NA
v_gene: TRBV12-3/TRBV12-4
j_gene: TRBJ1-5

CDR3aa: CASSSGMAGVASYNEQFF
CDR3nt: TGTGCCAGCAGCTCCGGAATGGCGGGAGTCGCCTCCTACAATGAGCAGTTCTTC
abundance: few
d_gene: TRBD2
v_gene: TRBV12-3/TRBV12-4
j_gene: TRBJ2-1

CDR3aa: CATSRVAGGPEDTQYF
CDR3nt: TGTGCCACCAGCAGAGTTGCGGGGGGGCCTGAAGATACGCAGTATTTT
abundance: few
d_gene: TRBD2
v_gene: TRBV15
j_gene: TRBJ2-3

CDR3aa: CASSPSQRRRDEQYF
CDR3nt: TGCGCCAGCAGCCCCTCGCAAAGGCGCCGGGACGAGCAGTACTTC
abundance: NA
d_gene: NA
v_gene: TRBV5-1
j_gene: TRBJ2-7

CDR3aa: CASSLYTTHEQFF
CDR3nt: TGCGCCAGCAGCTTGTATACGACCCATGAGCAGTTCTTC
abundance: few
d_gene: NA
v_gene: TRBV5-1
j_gene: TRBJ2-1

CDR3aa: CASSRLATEAFF
CDR3nt: TGTGCCAGCAGCCGCTTAGCGACAGAGGCGTTCTTC
abundance: NA
d_gene: NA
v_gene: TRBV7-9
j_gene: TRBJ2-1

CDR3aa: CSVGQAVEQAFF
CDR3nt: TGCAGCGTCGGACAGGCGGTGGAGCAGGCTTTCTTT
abundance: many
d_gene: TRBD1
v_gene: TRBV29-1
j_gene: TRBJ1-1

CDR3aa: CSIRGEGEADTQYF
CDR3nt: TGCAGCATCCGGGGGGAGGGGGAAGCGGATACGCAGTATTTT
abundance: NA
d_gene: NA
v_gene: TRBV29-1
j_gene: TRBJ2-3

CDR3aa: CASSQGTGGRNEQFF
CDR3nt: TGTGCCAGCAGTCAAGGGACAGGGGGCCGCAATGAGCAGTTCTTC
abundance: few
d_gene: TRBD1
v_gene: TRBV28
j_gene: TRBJ2-1

CDR3aa: CASSRRELGELFF
CDR3nt: TGTGCCAGCAGCCGCAGGGAACTCGGGGAGCTGTTTTTT
abundance: NA
d_gene: NA
v_gene: TRBV7-8
j_gene: TRBJ2-2

CDR3aa: CASRRPPIYGYTF
CDR3nt: TGTGCCAGCAGGAGGCCCCCGATCTATGGCTACACCTTC
abundance: NA
d_gene: NA
v_gene: TRBV28
j_gene: TRBJ1-2